The next 24 T cell receptor beta chains were all read from a single sample in a study of blood T cell repertoires in COVID-19. The method was immunoSEQ multiplex PCR; TCRdb's version includes in-frame clones alone and lacks a portion of them. The sample yields a few hundred thousand clones, about 90% seen once. The material sequenced was PBMCs or T cells enriched from blood (not recorded which). All receptors derive from a man younger than 45 who had recovered from COVID-19.

This clone was picked up one time. The chain employs TRBV7-2 and TRBJ1-5; TRBD1 agrees at 7 bases. This CDR3 is 15 amino acids long. V lost 1 base, J lost 0 bases, and 0 bases stayed unmatched. The germline gives CDR1 SGHTA, CDR2 FQGNSA. CDR3 coding DNA: TGTGCCAGCAGCTTAGGACAGGGTAGCAATCAGCCCCAGCATTTT. Its protein product is CASSLGQGSNQPQHF.

This sequence joins TRBV21-1 and TRBJ2-7; the table's D call, TRBD1, has no DNA check behind it. TRBV21-1 is annotated as a pseudogene. This CDR3 is built from 17 residues. The CDR3 DNA sequence: TGTGCCAGCAGCAAAGTATATAATGGCAGGGTAGGCTACGAGCAGTACTTC. Residues: CASSKVYNGRVGYEQYF.

The chain has TRBV9 and TRBJ2-2; D unresolved. Germline V gives CDR1 SGDLS, CDR2 YYNGEE. V dropped 0 bases and J dropped 0 bases, with 12 bases sitting between them. The CDR3 covers 17 residues. CDR3 region: CASSVATSRPNTGELFF. The CDR3 DNA reads TGTGCCAGCAGCGTAGCTACCTCCAGGCCGAACACCGGGGAGCTGTTTTTT.

The chain is built from TRBV11-3 and TRBJ2-1; D might be TRBD1 (8 bases). Germline lookup yields CDR1 SGHNT and CDR2 YENEEA. CDR3 length equals 16 residues. Trimming stripped 2 bases from V and 5 bases from J, with 16 bases between. The CDR3 DNA reads TGTGCCAGCAGCTTATTACAGGGGGGGATGGACAATGAGCAGTTCTTC. It is translated as CASSLLQGGMDNEQFF.

The chain has TRBV20-1 and TRBJ2-7; D remains ambiguous. V gave up 3 bases and J gave up 4 bases, with 7 bases separating them. Germline CDR1 reads DFQATT; CDR2 reads SNEGSKA (reference sequence). This CDR3 has 11 amino acids. The CDR3 DNA is TGCAGTGCTAGGACTTATTACGAGCAGTACTTC. Its translation is CSARTYYEQYF.

This clone was seen a few times. The chain couples TRBV18 to TRBJ2-1, with TRBD1 matching over 7 bases. The CDR3 spans 14 residues. The junction had 2 bases not matched to a gene; V was cut back by 5 bases and J by 1 base. Germline V gene sequence: CDR1 KGHSH, CDR2 LQKENI. Written as DNA, the CDR3 is TGTGCCAGCTCAGGGACAGAATCCTACAATGAGCAGTTCTTC. Protein product: CASSGTESYNEQFF.

J is TRBJ2-7 and V is TRBV19, with 10 bases matching TRBD2. Germline CDR1 LNHDA, CDR2 SQIVND (reference sequence). The CDR3 is 15 residues long. Unmatched junction bases numbered 4, after V lost 3 bases and J lost 2 bases. The CDR3 DNA reads as TGTGCCAGTAGTATTTATCTAGCGGGGGCCTACGAGCAGTACTTC. It is translated as CASSIYLAGAYEQYF.

This chain joins TRBV5-4 and TRBJ2-2, with TRBD2 matching 8 bases. This CDR3 region has 17 residues. V lost 3 bases and J lost 5; bases outside the gene matches: 12. From germline, CDR1 is SGHNT and CDR2 YYREEE (reference sequence). The CDR3 sequence is CASSSPGAGVLTGELFF. CDR3 nucleotides: TGTGCCAGCAGCTCACCGGGAGCGGGGGTACTTACCGGGGAGCTGTTTTTT.

In regard to this clone: Other DNA variants within this sample encode the same CDR3. This sequence joins TRBV9 and TRBJ2-5; 12 nucleotides line up with TRBD2. With V trimmed by 0 bases and J by 4 bases, 1 base remained unmatched. CDR3 length: 15 amino acids. Looked up from germline, CDR1 is SGDLS and CDR2 is YYNGEE. The CDR3 sequence is CASSVGLAGAETQYF. The CDR3, as DNA: TGTGCCAGCAGCGTAGGACTAGCGGGGGCAGAGACCCAGTACTTC.

For the CDR3, the DNA is TGTGCCAGCAGTAGCTACTTAGCGGGGGGGTCCAATGAGCAGTTCTTC. This gives the protein CASSSYLAGGSNEQFF. The chain has TRBV27 and TRBJ2-1, with 11 bases matching TRBD2. There are 16 residues in the CDR3. Germline assignment: CDR1 MNHEY and CDR2 SMNVEV (reference sequence). The trim removed 5 bases at V and 6 bases at J, leaving 9 bases unmatched.

The V and J genes are TRBV29-1 and TRBJ1-1, with D hard to call. V was clipped by 2 bases and J by 1 base, with 11 bases between them. The CDR3 covers 14 residues. Germline CDR1 is SQVTM and CDR2 is ANQGSEA. The CDR3, as DNA: TGCAGCGTTGAACTGTGGAAGCGGAACACTGAAGCTTTCTTT. Protein sequence: CSVELWKRNTEAFF.

This clone was seen a few times. The chain is built from TRBV28 and TRBJ2-1; no definite D call. Trimming removed 2 bases at V and 0 bases at J, with 8 bases between. The CDR3 has 15 residues. Germline lookup yields CDR1 MDHEN and CDR2 SYDVKM. Here the CDR3 DNA reads TGTGCCAGCAGTTTACCAGGAACCTCCTACAATGAGCAGTTCTTC. Translating it yields CASSLPGTSYNEQFF.

This clone was counted only a few times. Other DNA variants within this sample encode the same CDR3. J is TRBJ1-4 and V is TRBV19; D is undetermined. Germline V gene sequence: CDR1 LNHDA, CDR2 SQIVND (reference sequence). This CDR3 has 14 residues. Trimming took 3 bases from V and 4 from J, leaving 9 bases between them. CDR3 nucleotide sequence: TGTGCCAGTAGTATCAGGTCGGTTAATGAAAAACTGTTTTTT. Translated: CASSIRSVNEKLFF. Based on the CDR3 plus reference TRBV19 and TRBJ1-4, the full variable domain is DGGITQSPKYLFRKEGQNVTLSCEQNLNHDAMYWYRQDPGQGLRLIYYSQIVNDFQKGDIAEGYSVSREKKESFPLTVTSAQKNPTAFYLCASSIRSVNEKLFFGSGTQLSVL.

Written as DNA, the CDR3 is TGTGCCAGCAGCCAGACAGGGGACACTGAAGCTTTCTTT. Amino acid sequence: CASSQTGDTEAFF. This chain links TRBV5-4 with TRBJ1-1; 8 bases fit TRBD1. This CDR3 region has 13 residues. Germline CDR1 is SGHNT and CDR2 is YYREEE (reference sequence). V shed 4 bases and J 3 bases; nucleotides not matched to a gene: 2. The variable domain in full, completed from reference TRBV5-4 and TRBJ1-1, reads ETGVTQSPTHLIKTRGQQVTLRCSSQSGHNTVSWYQQALGQGPQFIFQYYREEENGRGNFPPRFSGLQFPNYSSELNVNALELDDSALYLCASSQTGDTEAFFGQGTRLTVV.

The rearrangement links TRBV24-1 to TRBJ2-5; 8 bases are shared with TRBD1. There are 14 residues in the CDR3. Unmatched junction bases numbered 5, after V lost 4 bases and J lost 5 bases. The V gene's germline CDR1 is KGHDR and CDR2 SFDVKD. CDR3 DNA: TGTGCCACCAGTGAGTCAGGGGGCGCGGAGACCCAGTACTTC. Translation gives CATSESGGAETQYF.

The chain joins TRBV2 to TRBJ2-2; 9 bases match TRBD2. The CDR3 runs 16 residues. V gave up 3 bases and J gave up 5 bases; unmatched junction bases: 7. Germline CDR1 SNHLY, CDR2 FYNNEI. CDR3: CASSESHSGGTGELFF. The CDR3 DNA reads TGTGCCAGCAGTGAGTCTCATAGCGGGGGTACCGGGGAGCTGTTTTTT.

This chain links TRBV21-1 with TRBJ2-3; the table names TRBD1, a call not compared with the DNA. TRBV21-1 is shown as a pseudogene. This CDR3 is built from 21 residues. This CDR3 is CASSPRFGQASPLIIIYTQYF. CDR3 bases: TGTGCCAGCAGCCCCCGGTTTGGGCAGGCAAGCCCTTTAATTATAATTTATACGCAGTATTTT.

V usage is TRBV6-5 and J usage is TRBJ2-2; 7 positions match TRBD2. CDR3 size: 14 residues. The V and J ends lost 5 bases and 6 bases, in that order; junction bases with no gene match: 6. Germline CDR1 and CDR2: MNHEY and SVGAGI. The CDR3 here is CASSPGLGPGELFF. CDR3 DNA sequence: TGTGCCAGCAGTCCCGGACTAGGGCCCGGGGAGCTGTTTTTT.

The chain links TRBV3-1 (or the pseudogene TRBV3-2) to TRBJ2-1; TRBD2 matches 13 bases. With V trimmed by 1 base and J by 7 bases, 10 bases remained unmatched. Germline lookup yields CDR1 LGHDT and CDR2 YNNKEL (reference sequence). The CDR3 has 18 residues. DNA for the CDR3: TGTGCCAGCAGCCAAGTTTACACACTAGCGGGGGGGCGTAATGAGCAGTTCTTC. Translating gives CASSQVYTLAGGRNEQFF.

The chain joins TRBV2 to TRBJ2-7; 11 nucleotides align to TRBD2. The CDR3 consists of 13 residues. Trimming cost V 7 bases and J 3 bases; bases outside gene matches: 2. CDR1 and CDR2 from the germline V gene are SNHLY and FYNNEI. The CDR3 protein is CASNLAGGYEQYF. CDR3 nucleotide sequence: TGTGCCAGCAATCTAGCGGGGGGCTACGAGCAGTACTTC.

This clone was recorded only once. The CDR3 DNA sequence: TGTGCCAGCAGCCGTTCTGCCGGGACTAGTTGGAATGAGCAGTTCTTC. As protein: CASSRSAGTSWNEQFF. This rearrangement joins TRBV11-1 to TRBJ2-1, with 8 bases fitting TRBD2. The CDR3 is 16 amino acids. Germline V CDR1 and CDR2: SGHAT, FQDESV (reference sequence). V trimming: 5 bases; J trimming: 7 bases; junction bases outside the gene matches: 13.

V gene TRBV7-2 combines with J gene TRBJ1-1, with D tentatively TRBD1 (6 bases). The CDR3 runs to 15 residues. The V end lost 5 bases, the J end lost 4 bases, and 17 bases lay between the germline ends. CDR1 is SGHTA and CDR2 is FQGNSA in the germline V gene. CDR3 sequence (DNA): TGTGCCAGCAGCCTCACAGGGTTCGAGGGCACTGAAGCTTTCTTT. Translating it yields CASSLTGFEGTEAFF.

The CDR3 DNA is TGTGCCAGCAGCCTTGGGACAGGGGGCCTTGGCTACACCTTC. Translating it yields CASSLGTGGLGYTF. J is TRBJ1-2 and V is TRBV3-1 (or the pseudogene TRBV3-2); 12 nucleotides match TRBD1. The CDR3 is 14 residues long. The junction had 4 bases not matched to a gene; V was cut back by 4 bases and J by 7 bases. Germline loops: CDR1 LGHDT, CDR2 YNNKEL (reference sequence).

The V and J genes are TRBV7-7 and TRBJ2-7; 8 bases match TRBD1. The V gene end was trimmed by 5 bases and the J gene end by 6 bases; junction bases not matched to a gene: 12. Looked up from germline, CDR1 is SSHAT and CDR2 is FNYEAQ (reference sequence). This CDR3 comprises 15 residues. The DNA of the CDR3 is TGTGCCAGCAGCAACCAGGGGGCAGGCCTTTGCGAGCAGTACTTC. It is translated as CASSNQGAGLCEQYF.